What follows is one TCR beta chain and its context. The clone's antigen remains unknown. No quality values exist for individual bases; no much larger clone is one base distant. These data originate in a study of blood T cells in healthy people across ages (dated by TCRdb to 2014 to 2015). Regarding the research as a whole: Template switching captured roughly one uniquely barcoded TCR beta cDNA molecule per two T cells in model experiments. The study measured age-related changes in TCR beta repertoire diversity using deep sequencing normalized with unique cDNA molecular identifiers. The donors were divided into four age groups: young (average roughly 15 years), middle-aged (around 37), aged (about 60) and long-lived (roughly 82). To avoid experimental bias, donors of different ages were distributed randomly across sequencing lanes. The study analyzed two additional independent replicas of 1 million unique cDNA reads from the same blood draw for two donors, one aged 18 to 30 and one aged 80 or older.

The roughly 37 donors, aged 6 to 90 years, were systemically healthy Caucasian individuals from Russia. Each donor gave around 9.5 milliliters of peripheral blood, collected into EDTA-treated Vacutainer tubes. Ficoll-Paque density-gradient centrifugation was used to isolate PBMCs, with at least 6.5 million obtained per sample. Total RNA, at least 6 micrograms per sample, was extracted from PBMCs with Trizol reagent. For every donor, an aliquot of PBMCs went through flow cytometry to measure the percentages of naive CD45RAhigh/CD27high T cells. Preparation of the library involved 5' RACE. Instrument used: Illumina HiSeq 2500. A second PCR of roughly 7 to 11 cycles was performed with a sample-barcoded 5' primer and a J-beta primer mix. A template-switch 5' adaptor carrying 12 random nucleotides introduced a unique molecular identifier onto each TCR beta cDNA molecule. Each sample yielded at least 3 million CDR3-containing paired-end reads. First-strand cDNA was synthesized from all RNA with the Mint cDNA synthesis kit, primed by a TRBC-specific oligonucleotide. Following uracil-DNA glycosylase treatment, all cDNA underwent a first 18-cycle PCR with the universal primers M1SS and BC2_uni_R. Processing in the source paper ran as follows. Normalization of each sample was performed by random selection of 1 million high-quality reads, each carrying a distinct molecular identifier. Instead of being binned into consensus sequences, reads with shared molecular identifiers were discarded. CDR3 identification, clonotype clustering and error correction used MiTCR with a Q25 quality threshold and the strictest error-elimination algorithm. A nonparametric unseen species model with Euler transformation was used to estimate lower-bound total TCR beta diversity. TCRdb trimmed public reads at Q25 via fastp, called clones via MiXCR and kept in-frame beta chains. Duplicate CDR3 protein sequences are folded into a single record with the most common DNA and genes. Here the V and J calls rest on TCRdb's processing, not on the authors' analysis. This sample is represented by approximately 800,000 distinct CDR3 sequences; approximately 53% of them were singletons. The ten largest make up around 24% of the sample.

The paper's findings and limits, for the study overall: The long-lived group showed more naive CD4+ T cells, fewer expanded clones and increased TCR diversity than the aged group, suggesting age selection. The percentage of naive T cells measured by flow cytometry correlated strongly with observed TCR beta diversity. Total diversity estimates from one million sequenced T cells were considered lower bounds and underestimates. Bulk unsorted PBMC profiling prevented conclusive comparison of naive and antigen-experienced compartments. Observed TCR beta diversity per million T cells fell roughly linearly with age, and a significant reduction was already apparent by age approximately 40. Because the CMV infection status of the donors was unknown, age-related changes in expanded clonotypes may potentially have been confounded.

The sequenced material came from blood. The sequence came from a man aged 35 to 55 in good health.

The sequence in DNA is TGTGCCAGCAGCCTCGGACCGGACACTGAAGCTTTCTTT. It translates to CASSLGPDTEAFF. The chain was built from TRBV3-1 and TRBJ1-1; the D gene lacks a confident call. The CDR3 goes from the cysteine to the phenylalanine over 13 residues. The read is trimmed to its CDR3 DNA, 39 bases read in frame from base 1. Looking up the germline V gene (reference sequence) yields CDR1 LGHDT and CDR2 YNNKEL. A distance of 9 bases separates the germline ends of V and J, which lose 4 bases and 3 bases respectively. Full variable domain (CDR3 extended with the reference TRBV3-1 and TRBJ1-1 proteins): DTAVSQTPKYLVTQMGNDKSIKCEQNLGHDTMYWYKQDSKKFLKIMFSYNNKELIINETVPNRFSPKSPDKAHLNLHINSLELGDSAVYFCASSLGPDTEAFFGQGTRLTVV.